This TCR beta chain was identified during a study of blood T cells in healthy people across ages. Overall study context: Per every two T cells, about one barcoded beta molecule was captured by template switching.

Germline loops: CDR1 SGHAT, CDR2 FQNNGV. CDR3 length: 13 amino acids. V was cut by 6 bases and J by 7 bases, with 13 bases left in between. Points from the study as a whole: Long-lived donors had more naive CD4+ cells and higher diversity than aged donors.

The authors ran a second PCR of about 6 to 12 cycles using a sample-barcoded 5' primer and a J-beta primer mix. Unique molecular identifiers of 12 random nucleotides labeled each cDNA. TCRdb analysed the 5' RACE reads with MiXCR anew, one entry per CDR3 protein. The sample shows over 1,500,000 distinct CDR3 sequences, about 50% of them seen only once. This clonotype came up a few times. The antigen is not known. There were at least 5 micrograms of total RNA extracted from every sample. The origin of this receptor is a woman in her thirties or forties in good health. Sequencing was carried out using blood. This chain joins TRBV11-2 and TRBJ2-1; perhaps TRBD2 as D (5 bases). CDR3 DNA: TGTGCCAGCAGAAAAACTAGTCATAATGAGCAGTTCTTC. Translation gives CASRKTSHNEQFF.